A single sample is the source of the 27 T cell receptor beta chains below, sequenced in a study of vaccination and CD4 T cells after COVID-19. TCRdb redid the calling of the PCR reads with MiXCR, one entry per CDR3 protein. The sample holds about 24,000 distinct CDR3 sequences, around 50% seen once. The sequenced sample was CD4+ T cells from blood, obtained before SARS-CoV-2 vaccination. These TCRs come from a human donor who had recovered from COVID-19.

The rearrangement uses TRBV7-3 and TRBJ2-5; 8 nucleotides agree with TRBD2. J was trimmed by 2 bases and V by 3 bases; bases with no gene match: 5. This CDR3 has 15 amino acids. Germline V gene lookup returns CDR1 SGHTA and CDR2 FQGTGA. The CDR3 sequence is CASSFFAGGQETQYF. As DNA, the CDR3 is TGTGCCAGCAGCTTTTTCGCGGGAGGACAAGAGACCCAGTACTTC.

This chain connects TRBV7-8 to TRBJ1-3; the D is unclear. Germline loops: CDR1 SGHVS, CDR2 FQNEAQ. The CDR3 has 17 amino acids. V was shortened by 2 bases and J by 0 bases, with 14 bases between the two germline ends. The CDR3 region is CASSLRRKGFSGNTIYF. The CDR3 nucleotides are TGTGCCAGCAGCTTACGGCGGAAAGGCTTCTCTGGAAACACCATATATTTT. Full variable domain (rest looked up from reference TRBV7-8 and TRBJ1-3): GAGVSQSPRYKVAKRGQDVALRCDPISGHVSLFWYQQALGQGPEFLTYFQNEAQLDKSGLPSDRFFAERPEGSVSTLKIQRTQQEDSAVYLCASSLRRKGFSGNTIYFGEGSWLTVV.

The V and J genes are TRBV6-1 and TRBJ2-7; D is uncertain. CDR1 MNHNS and CDR2 SASEGT come from the germline V gene. Trimming removed 6 bases at V and 3 bases at J, with 12 bases between. CDR3 length: 13 residues. The DNA of the CDR3 is TGTGCCAGCAGGTATCGGCGGAACTACGAGCAGTACTTC. Translation: CASRYRRNYEQYF.

This chain uses TRBV7-8 with TRBJ2-7; D gene unclear. Per germline, CDR1 SGHVS and CDR2 FQNEAQ. The germline V and J ends were trimmed by 1 base and 0 bases, with 10 bases remaining between them. The CDR3 has 15 residues. CDR3 nucleotides: TGTGCCAGCAGCTTAGAACCGAGCCCCTCCTACGAGCAGTACTTC. Translation gives CASSLEPSPSYEQYF.

This CDR3 reads CSGKGTGVSTDTQYF. The CDR3 coding sequence is TGCAGTGGAAAAGGCACAGGCGTTAGCACAGATACGCAGTATTTT. This chain joins TRBV20-1 and TRBJ2-3; possibly TRBD1 for D (5 bases). The V end lost 7 bases, the J end lost 0 bases, and 17 bases lay between the germline ends. Germline CDR1 DFQATT, CDR2 SNEGSKA (reference sequence). This CDR3 spans 15 amino acids.

V is TRBV28 and J is TRBJ2-7; 11 bases map to TRBD2. CDR3 length equals 16 residues. Germline CDR1 MDHEN, CDR2 SYDVKM. J was trimmed by 1 base and V by 6 bases; bases with no gene match: 8. The CDR3 here is CASRTLRLAGSYEQYF. The DNA of the CDR3 is TGTGCCAGCAGGACCCTTAGACTAGCGGGGTCCTACGAGCAGTACTTC.

V gene TRBV7-9 combines with J gene TRBJ2-2; D gene uncertain. Trimming took 2 bases from V and 0 from J, leaving 4 bases between them. This CDR3 contains 14 residues. CDR1 and CDR2 (germline): SEHNR, FQNEAQ (reference sequence). DNA for the CDR3: TGTGCCAGCAGCTTACTAGCGAACACCGGGGAGCTGTTTTTT. Translated, it gives CASSLLANTGELFF.

This clonotype was detected a few times. J is TRBJ1-2 and V is TRBV20-1, with TRBD1 matching over 7 bases. The V segment lost 3 bases and the J segment 2 bases; nucleotides outside the gene matches: 3. The germline V gene encodes CDR1 DFQATT and CDR2 SNEGSKA (reference sequence). The CDR3 loop spans 13 amino acids. The CDR3 coding sequence is TGCAGTGCTAGCGACAGGGAAAACTATGGCTACACCTTC. Encoded protein: CSASDRENYGYTF.

The V gene is TRBV20-1, the J gene TRBJ2-7, with TRBD2 identical over 10 bases. The V gene end was trimmed by 0 bases and the J gene end by 4 bases; junction bases not matched to a gene: 9. The CDR3 contains 16 residues. The germline CDR1 and CDR2 sequences are DFQATT and SNEGSKA (reference sequence). The CDR3 sequence is CSARDGRTSGAYEQYF. CDR3 coding DNA: TGCAGTGCTAGAGATGGTCGGACTAGCGGAGCTTACGAGCAGTACTTC.

This rearrangement joins TRBV27 to TRBJ1-1; TRBD1 aligns across 9 bases. Trimming took 5 bases from V and 1 from J; bases not matched to a gene: 8. Looked up from germline, CDR1 is MNHEY and CDR2 is SMNVEV (reference sequence). There are 16 residues in the CDR3. CDR3 nucleotide sequence: TGTGCCAGCAGTCCCCGGACAGGGGAGTCGAACACTGAAGCTTTCTTT. The encoded protein is CASSPRTGESNTEAFF.

J is TRBJ1-5 and V is TRBV30, with D possibly TRBD1 on 5 matching bases. Germline loops: CDR1 GTSNPN, CDR2 SVGIG (reference sequence). V was pared by 3 bases and J by 6 bases, with 18 bases between. The CDR3 consists of 15 residues. The CDR3 DNA reads as TGTGCCTGGAGGCCCCCCGGGGGGTTAAGTCAGCCCCAGCATTTT. Its protein product is CAWRPPGGLSQPQHF.

This CDR3 is CASSIRRGEQYF. As DNA, the CDR3 is TGTGCCAGTAGTATAAGACGCGGCGAGCAGTACTTC. J is TRBJ2-7 and V is TRBV19; D unresolved. CDR1 is LNHDA, CDR2 SQIVND, per germline (reference sequence). CDR3 length: 12 amino acids. Trimming stripped 2 bases from V and 6 bases from J, with 8 bases between.

The chain uses TRBV7-3 and TRBJ2-7; 7 bases map to TRBD1. The V gene end was trimmed by 2 bases and the J gene end by 3 bases; junction bases not matched to a gene: 4. Germline V gene lookup returns CDR1 SGHTA and CDR2 FQGTGA. CDR3 length equals 14 residues. This chain's CDR3 is CASSLAGTDYEQYF. The DNA of the CDR3 is TGTGCCAGCAGCTTAGCCGGGACAGACTACGAGCAGTACTTC.

V gene TRBV20-1 combines with J gene TRBJ1-1, with D unclear. Between the trimmed V and J ends, which lost 0 bases and 7 bases, there was a span of 9 bases. Germline V CDR1 and CDR2: DFQATT, SNEGSKA (reference sequence). The CDR3 totals 12 residues. The CDR3 here is CSARDPPGEAFF. The DNA for the CDR3 is TGCAGTGCTAGAGATCCACCGGGTGAAGCTTTCTTT.

This clonotype has a handful of counts. The genes are TRBV7-3 and TRBJ2-7; 8 bases are a match to TRBD1. From germline, CDR1 is SGHTA and CDR2 FQGTGA. V lost 4 bases and J lost 6; bases outside the gene matches: 8. The CDR3 contains 14 residues. For the CDR3, the DNA is TGTGCCAGCAGCTGGGCTCAGGGGGCCTTCGAGCAGTACTTC. Encoded protein: CASSWAQGAFEQYF.

This clonotype appeared a few times. V gene TRBV19 combines with J gene TRBJ1-5; weak D call: TRBD1 (6 bases). The CDR3 length is 17 residues. V was cut by 7 bases and J by 0 bases, with 19 bases left in between. Germline CDR1 and CDR2: LNHDA and SQIVND (reference sequence). CDR3: CASKGRQGNYSNQPQHF. DNA for the CDR3: TGTGCCAGTAAAGGGCGCCAGGGGAACTATAGCAATCAGCCCCAGCATTTT.

The V call is TRBV27, the J call TRBJ1-1; no definite D call. The CDR3 totals 11 residues. In germline, CDR1 is MNHEY, CDR2 SMNVEV (reference sequence). Trimming cost V 7 bases and J 1 base, with 4 bases left between them. For the CDR3, the DNA is TGTGCCAGCAAAAGGAACACTGAAGCTTTCTTT. It encodes CASKRNTEAFF.

The rearrangement joins TRBV30 to TRBJ2-3; a possible D gene is TRBD1 (7 bases). The CDR3 is 14 amino acids. Looked up from germline, CDR1 is GTSNPN and CDR2 is SVGIG (reference sequence). V dropped 0 bases and J dropped 4 bases, with 11 bases sitting between them. The CDR3 sequence is CAWSVQGGSDTQYF. The CDR3 coding sequence is TGTGCCTGGAGTGTCCAGGGGGGATCAGATACGCAGTATTTT.

This clonotype was observed a handful of times. The rearrangement uses TRBV20-1 and TRBJ2-3; 10 nucleotides match TRBD2. This CDR3 spans 16 amino acids. Germline CDR1 reads DFQATT; CDR2 reads SNEGSKA (reference sequence). Trimming removed 0 bases from V and 4 bases from J; junction bases left unmatched: 7. CDR3 nucleotides: TGCAGTGCTAGAGATCCAGCGGGAGGGCCCGCAGATACGCAGTATTTT. Protein sequence: CSARDPAGGPADTQYF.

This clonotype was seen a handful of times. The chain is built from TRBV7-2 and TRBJ1-5; no clear D. V was cut by 1 base and J by 3 bases, with 4 bases left in between. This CDR3 spans 13 amino acids. Looked up from germline, CDR1 is SGHTA and CDR2 is FQGNSA. The DNA of the CDR3 is TGTGCCAGCAGCTTAGGTCCCAATCAGCCCCAGCATTTT. Protein: CASSLGPNQPQHF.

The rearrangement links TRBV27 to TRBJ2-7; D could derive from TRBD1 or TRBD2 (5 bases each). The CDR3 is 17 residues long. In germline, CDR1 is MNHEY, CDR2 SMNVEV (reference sequence). Trimming shortened V by 9 bases and J by 2 bases, and 26 bases separated the two germline ends. CDR3 sequence (DNA): TGTGCCAGTCGGGGATGGGGCCGTCGTGGGACGACCTACGAGCAGTACTTC. It is translated as CASRGWGRRGTTYEQYF.

The gene calls are TRBV4-1 and TRBJ2-5; 10 bases agree with TRBD1. The CDR3 is 14 amino acids. CDR1 MGHRA and CDR2 YSYEKL come from the germline V gene. The ends lost 3 bases at V and 10 bases at J; junction bases unmatched: 8. In DNA form, the CDR3 reads TGCGCCAGCAGCCACACCGGGACAGGGGTTATCCAGTACTTC. Protein sequence: CASSHTGTGVIQYF.

This clonotype was observed once. The chain employs TRBV11-3 and TRBJ2-1; D may correspond to TRBD1 or TRBD2 (5 bases each). Trimming stripped 6 bases from V and 5 bases from J, with 17 bases between. In germline, CDR1 is SGHNT, CDR2 YENEEA. There are 15 residues in the CDR3. The CDR3 protein is CASSSGTVSNNEQFF. The CDR3 DNA follows: TGTGCCAGCAGTTCCGGGACGGTATCGAACAATGAGCAGTTCTTC.

V gene TRBV20-1 combines with J gene TRBJ1-1; 11 nucleotides line up with TRBD1. CDR1 and CDR2 (germline): DFQATT, SNEGSKA (reference sequence). The junction had 2 bases not matched to a gene; V was cut back by 3 bases and J by 5 bases. CDR3 size: 13 residues. In nucleotides, the CDR3 is TGCAGTGCTAGGGACAGGGGGCTTACTGAAGCTTTCTTT. Its protein is CSARDRGLTEAFF.

The V and J genes are TRBV20-1 and TRBJ1-1, with 7 nucleotides matching TRBD1. The CDR3 covers 13 residues. Trimming removed 4 bases from V and 3 bases from J; junction bases left unmatched: 5. In germline, CDR1 is DFQATT, CDR2 SNEGSKA (reference sequence). CDR3 in amino acids: CSANRGLDTEAFF. The CDR3 DNA is TGCAGTGCTAATAGGGGGCTGGACACTGAAGCTTTCTTT.

The chain combines TRBV20-1 with TRBJ2-1; TRBD2 is a possible D gene (6 bases). This CDR3 has 15 residues. CDR1 is DFQATT, CDR2 SNEGSKA, per germline (reference sequence). V dropped 3 bases and J dropped 9 bases, with 21 bases sitting between them. The CDR3 nucleotides are TGCAGTGCTAGTGTTCCGGGACTCCCTGTTAGTGAGCAGTTCTTC. Its translation: CSASVPGLPVSEQFF.

This chain uses TRBV5-4 with TRBJ1-2, with D perhaps TRBD1 (5 bases). Deletions cut 4 bases from V and 0 bases from J, with 22 bases between. The length of the CDR3 is 18 residues. Germline V gene sequence: CDR1 SGHNT, CDR2 YYREEE (reference sequence). The CDR3 spells CASSQPLGRGRANYGYTF. CDR3 nucleotide sequence: TGTGCCAGCAGCCAACCCCTGGGGAGGGGAAGAGCTAACTATGGCTACACCTTC.